A single sample gave rise to the 16 T cell receptor beta chains below, sequenced in a study of blood T cell repertoires in COVID-19. Sequencing used immunoSEQ multiplex PCR; TCRdb keeps in-frame clones, though not all of them. In the table there are approximately 270,000 clones, 85% to 90% of which are singletons. The sequencing input was PBMCs or T cells enriched from blood (not recorded which). Receptors originate from a man between 35 and 55 years old who had recovered from COVID-19.

V gene TRBV6-5 combines with J gene TRBJ1-2, with D possibly being TRBD1 (5 bases). CDR3 length equals 13 residues. V dropped 3 bases and J dropped 4 bases, with 9 bases sitting between them. CDR1 and CDR2 (germline): MNHEY, SVGAGI. The DNA for the CDR3 is TGTGCCAGCAGTTATACAGGAAGCTATGGCTACACCTTC. This sequence encodes CASSYTGSYGYTF.

V is TRBV7-2 and J is TRBJ2-1; 12 positions agree with TRBD2. CDR1 and CDR2 from the germline V gene are SGHTA and FQGNSA. The CDR3 covers 15 residues. J lost 9 bases, V lost 4 bases, and 7 bases had no gene match. The CDR3 nucleotides read TGTGCCAGCAGCTCCCTAGCGGGGGGGCCGGCTGAGCAGTTCTTC. Translation: CASSSLAGGPAEQFF.

The chain employs TRBV15 and TRBJ2-3; D gene unclear. CDR3 size: 15 residues. Per the germline V gene, CDR1 is LNHNV and CDR2 is YYDKDF (reference sequence). The ends were cut back, 5 bases at V and 8 bases at J, with 20 bases in the middle. Here the CDR3 reads CATSPGDGFIGTQYF. The DNA of the CDR3 is TGTGCCACCAGCCCCGGTGACGGGTTCATAGGTACGCAGTATTTT.

The chain recombines TRBV29-1 with TRBJ2-7; TRBD2 aligns across 14 bases. The trim removed 0 bases at V and 3 bases at J, leaving 1 base unmatched. The CDR3 runs 15 residues. Per germline, CDR1 SQVTM and CDR2 ANQGSEA. The CDR3 bases are TGCAGCGTTGAAGAGGGGACTAGCGGGAGCTACGAGCAGTACTTC. It translates to CSVEEGTSGSYEQYF.

This chain's CDR3 is CASSQIAGSGNTIYF. CDR3 nucleotides: TGTGCCAGCAGCCAAATTGCAGGGTCCGGAAACACCATATATTTT. The chain combines TRBV7-8 with TRBJ1-3; tentative D call: TRBD1 (5 bases). Trimming cost V 5 bases and J 4 bases, with 15 bases left between them. Looked up from germline, CDR1 is SGHVS and CDR2 is FQNEAQ. This CDR3 has 15 amino acids.

V gene TRBV27 combines with J gene TRBJ1-5; TRBD1 is a possible D gene (6 bases). V was pared by 8 bases and J by 3 bases, with 11 bases between. Germline V gene sequence: CDR1 MNHEY, CDR2 SMNVEV (reference sequence). The CDR3 consists of 13 residues. The CDR3 loop reads CASREGHNQPQHF. DNA of the CDR3: TGTGCCAGCCGGGAGGGACACAATCAGCCCCAGCATTTT.

The V and J genes are TRBV28 and TRBJ1-2; D call uncertain. Trimming removed 7 bases from V and 4 bases from J, with 16 bases in between. CDR3 length: 14 amino acids. Looked up from germline, CDR1 is MDHEN and CDR2 is SYDVKM. In nucleotides, the CDR3 is TGTGCCAGCAAACCTGGCGAGGCTTCCTATGGCTACACCTTC. This encodes CASKPGEASYGYTF.

This CDR3 is CASSFGGGADYEQYF. The CDR3 DNA reads as TGTGCCAGCAGCTTTGGCGGAGGGGCAGACTACGAGCAGTACTTC. V and J are TRBV11-1 and TRBJ2-7, with a tentative D call TRBD2 (6 bases). Germline lookup yields CDR1 SGHAT and CDR2 FQDESV (reference sequence). Trimming took 3 bases from V and 3 from J, leaving 15 bases between them. The CDR3 length is 15 residues. The whole variable domain, filled in from reference TRBV11-1 and TRBJ2-7, reads EAEVAQSPRYKITEKSQAVAFWCDPISGHATLYWYRQILGQGPELLVQFQDESVVDDSQLPKDRFSAERLKGVDSTLKIQPAELGDSAMYLCASSFGGGADYEQYFGPGTRLTVT.

The chain joins TRBV7-9 to TRBJ1-2; D possibly corresponds to TRBD1 (6 bases). From germline, CDR1 is SEHNR and CDR2 FQNEAQ (reference sequence). The CDR3 spans 14 residues. Trimming pared 5 bases from V and 8 bases from J, leaving 18 bases between. Written as DNA, the CDR3 is TGTGCCAGCAGCCCATCGGACAGAGCCTCGGGCTACACCTTC. Protein: CASSPSDRASGYTF.

DNA for the CDR3: TGTGCCAGCAGCTTTCTAGCGGGGGGGCTTAATGAGCAGTTCTTC. This codes for CASSFLAGGLNEQFF. The chain is built from TRBV7-3 and TRBJ2-1; TRBD2 aligns across 12 bases. V lost 3 bases and J lost 7; bases outside the gene matches: 4. Germline V gene lookup returns CDR1 SGHTA and CDR2 FQGTGA. This CDR3 has 15 amino acids.

The rearrangement uses TRBV7-6 and TRBJ1-1, with 11 bases identical to TRBD1. V lost 0 bases to trimming and J lost 5 bases; unmatched junction nucleotides: 5. The CDR3 loop spans 16 amino acids. The germline V gene encodes CDR1 SGHVS and CDR2 FNYEAQ. CDR3 bases: TGTGCCAGCAGCTTAGCGGACAGGGGGCGGGGTACTGAAGCTTTCTTT. Its translation: CASSLADRGRGTEAFF. The full variable domain, completed using reference TRBV7-6 and TRBJ1-1, is GAGVSQSPRYKVTKRGQDVALRCDPISGHVSLYWYRQALGQGPEFLTYFNYEAQQDKSGLPNDRFSAERPEGSISTLTIQRTEQRDSAMYRCASSLADRGRGTEAFFGQGTRLTVV.

The DNA of the CDR3 is TGTGCCAGCAGTTTAAGTCAATTTGGGCAGCTGGTGTACAATGAGCAGTTCTTC. Translated: CASSLSQFGQLVYNEQFF. J is TRBJ2-1 and V is TRBV28; D gene unclear. Trimming took 2 bases from V and 4 from J, leaving 21 bases between them. Germline CDR1 reads MDHEN; CDR2 reads SYDVKM. The CDR3 loop spans 18 amino acids.

The rearrangement links TRBV27 to TRBJ2-7; 7 positions match TRBD2. The germline CDR1 and CDR2 sequences are MNHEY and SMNVEV (reference sequence). The CDR3 extends over 14 amino acids. V gave up 5 bases and J gave up 0 bases; unmatched junction bases: 4. This chain's CDR3 is CASSRAGNSYEQYF. In DNA form, the CDR3 reads TGTGCCAGCAGTAGAGCGGGGAACTCCTACGAGCAGTACTTC.

This clone was observed a single time. The V gene is TRBV30, the J gene TRBJ2-1; 7 positions match TRBD2. Germline lookup yields CDR1 GTSNPN and CDR2 SVGIG (reference sequence). V dropped 1 base and J dropped 4; count of bases not matched to a gene: 4. This CDR3 contains 14 residues. CDR3 nucleotide sequence: TGTGCCTGGAGTGGGACTAGTTCTTACAATGAGCAGTTCTTC. It yields the protein CAWSGTSSYNEQFF.

The chain joins TRBV27 to TRBJ2-7; TRBD1 matches 9 bases. The CDR3 has 14 amino acids. Losses at the gene ends were 5 bases for V and 3 bases for J; bases not matched to a gene: 5. Per germline, CDR1 MNHEY and CDR2 SMNVEV (reference sequence). The CDR3 DNA reads TGTGCCAGCAGTCTAGGGACAGGGTACTACGAGCAGTACTTC. Protein: CASSLGTGYYEQYF.

The chain is built from TRBV5-1 and TRBJ2-7; 8 bases align to TRBD1. Germline trimming cut 0 bases from V and 3 bases from J; bases unmatched to any gene: 2. From germline, CDR1 is SGHRS and CDR2 YFSETQ. This CDR3 has 14 amino acids. CDR3 sequence (DNA): TGCGCCAGCAGCTTGGGAGGGACAGGCTACGAGCAGTACTTC. Translating gives CASSLGGTGYEQYF.